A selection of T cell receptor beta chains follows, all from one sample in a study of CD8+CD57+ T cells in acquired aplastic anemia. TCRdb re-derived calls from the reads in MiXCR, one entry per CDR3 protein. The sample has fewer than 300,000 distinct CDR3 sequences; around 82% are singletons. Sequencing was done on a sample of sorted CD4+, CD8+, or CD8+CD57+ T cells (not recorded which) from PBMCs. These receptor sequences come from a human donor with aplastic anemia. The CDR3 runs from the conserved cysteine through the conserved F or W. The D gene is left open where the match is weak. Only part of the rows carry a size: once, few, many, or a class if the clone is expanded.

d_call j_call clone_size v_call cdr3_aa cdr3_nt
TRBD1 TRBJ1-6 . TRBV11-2 CASSSGQYNSPLHF TGTGCCAGCAGCTCGGGACAGTATAATTCACCCCTCCACTTT
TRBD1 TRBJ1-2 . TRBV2 CASSRGTGAGYTF TGTGCCAGCAGTAGGGGAACAGGGGCTGGCTACACCTTC
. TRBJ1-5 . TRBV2 CASRAGSQPQHF TGTGCCAGCAGGGCGGGGAGTCAGCCCCAGCATTTT
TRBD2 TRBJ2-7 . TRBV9 CASSSITSGHYEQYF TGCGCCAGCAGCTCAATTACTAGCGGCCATTACGAGCAGTACTTC
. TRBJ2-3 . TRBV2 CSVGDGSTDTQYF TGTAGCGTCGGGGACGGGAGCACAGATACGCAGTATTTT
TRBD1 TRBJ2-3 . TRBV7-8 CASSVGGQRKEQQYF TGTGCCAGCAGCGTAGGGGGACAGCGCAAAGAGCAGCAGTATTTT
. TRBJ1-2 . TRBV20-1 CSASPGTGFTYGYTF TGCAGTGCTAGTCCCGGCACAGGGTTCACCTATGGCTACACCTTC
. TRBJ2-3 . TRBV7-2 CASRGGGDPRKYF TGTGCCAGCAGGGGCGGGGGCGATCCTCGCAAGTATTTC
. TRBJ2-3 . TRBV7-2 CASSSGATEEQFLYF TGTGCCAGCAGCTCCGGGGCTACTGAAGAGCAGTTCTTGTATTTT
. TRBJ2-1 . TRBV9 CASSDGPDTHYYQFF TGTGCCAGCAGCGATGGCCCAGATACGCACTATTATCAGTTCTTC
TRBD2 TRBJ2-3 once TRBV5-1 CASSLVASGGTQYF TGTGCCAGCAGCTTGGTGGCTAGCGGGGGTACGCAGTATTTT
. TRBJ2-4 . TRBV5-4 CASSVTGYIQYF TGTGCCAGCAGCGTGACAGGATACATTCAGTACTTC
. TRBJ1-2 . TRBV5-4 CASSRDAGGAYTF TGTGCCAGCAGCCGGGATGCGGGAGGTGCCTACACCTTC
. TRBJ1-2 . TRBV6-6 CASSLVGNYGYTF TGTGCCAGCAGCCTCGTGGGGAACTATGGCTACACCTTC
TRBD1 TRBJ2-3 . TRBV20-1 CSARAGQEQYF TGCAGTGCTAGAGCGGGACAGGAGCAGTATTTT
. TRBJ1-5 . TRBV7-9 CASSLAPAEPQHF TGTGCCAGCAGCTTAGCACCCGCGGAGCCCCAGCATTTT
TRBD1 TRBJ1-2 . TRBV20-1 CSAGQGEGNYGYTF TGCAGTGCAGGACAGGGGGAGGGTAACTATGGCTACACCTTC
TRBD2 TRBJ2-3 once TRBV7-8 CASSEAGRPDTHF TGTGCCAGCAGCGAAGCGGGAAGACCCGATACGCATTTT
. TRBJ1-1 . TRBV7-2 CASRWGENPTPPPFF TGTGCCAGCAGGTGGGGCGAGAATCCCACCCCTCCACCTTTCTTT
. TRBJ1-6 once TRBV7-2 CASNSDRGHEPLHF TGTGCCAGCAACTCGGACAGAGGGCATGAACCGCTCCACTTT
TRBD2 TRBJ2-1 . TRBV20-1 CSAWTSGGFNEQFF TGCAGTGCATGGACTAGCGGGGGGTTCAATGAGCAGTTCTTC
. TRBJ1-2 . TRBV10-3 CAISDGAVGNYGYTF TGTGCCATCAGTGATGGCGCGGTGGGTAACTATGGCTACACCTTC
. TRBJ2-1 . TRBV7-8 CASSLGGGTDQQEQFF TGTGCCAGCAGCTTAGGGGGAGGAACCGATCAGCAGGAGCAGTTCTTC
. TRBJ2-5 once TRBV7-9 CATSFGRGQGTQYF TGTGCCACCAGCTTTGGAAGAGGGCAAGGGACCCAGTACTTC
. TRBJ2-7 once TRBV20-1 CSASPRALGEQYF TGCAGTGCCAGCCCCCGGGCGTTGGGTGAGCAGTACTTC
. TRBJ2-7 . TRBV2 CATRGRGTASQQYF TGTGCCACCAGGGGCCGGGGCACAGCCTCCCAGCAGTACTTC
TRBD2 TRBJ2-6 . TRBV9 CASTIGRGTCGLYVLTF TGTGCCAGCACCATTGGGAGGGGCACCTGTGGGCTGTACGTCCTGACTTTC
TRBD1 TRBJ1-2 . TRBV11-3 CASSLNLTDRAVSGYTF TGTGCCAGCAGCTTAAATCTGACAGACAGGGCTGTCAGTGGCTACACCTTC
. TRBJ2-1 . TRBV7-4 CASSLDLGLRDTEQFF TGTGCCAGCAGCTTAGATTTAGGACTGCGAGACACCGAGCAGTTCTTC
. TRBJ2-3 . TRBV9 CASTLGDSTDTQYF TGTGCCAGCACCCTAGGCGACTCTACAGATACGCAGTATTTT
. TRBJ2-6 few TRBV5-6 CASSLESGYGANVLTF TGTGCCAGCAGCTTGGAGAGTGGCTACGGGGCCAACGTCCTGACTTTC
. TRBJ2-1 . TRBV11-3 CASSLGLTGGQFF TGTGCCAGCAGCTTAGGTCTGACAGGTGGACAGTTCTTC
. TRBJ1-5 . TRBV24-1 CATSDLSNQPQHF TGTGCCACCAGTGATTTAAGCAATCAGCCCCAGCATTTT
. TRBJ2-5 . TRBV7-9 CASSHKTGKETQYF TGTGCCAGCAGCCACAAAACAGGGAAAGAGACCCAGTACTTC
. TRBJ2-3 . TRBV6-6 CASTRADTQYF TGTGCCAGCACCAGGGCGGATACGCAGTATTTT
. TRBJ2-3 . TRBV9 CASGETANGAVRF TGTGCCAGCGGCGAGACAGCCAATGGAGCAGTACGTTTT
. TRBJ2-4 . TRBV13 CASIAAGNIQYF TGTGCCAGCATAGCGGCTGGGAACATTCAGTACTTC
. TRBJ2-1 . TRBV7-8 CASSLETSPDTQDNEQFF TGTGCCAGCAGCTTAGAGACAAGCCCCGATACTCAAGATAATGAGCAGTTCTTC
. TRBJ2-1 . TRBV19 CASSIGSPSYNEQFF TGTGCCAGTAGCATAGGTAGCCCCTCCTACAATGAGCAGTTCTTC
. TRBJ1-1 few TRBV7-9 CASSMGRTTEAFF TGTGCCAGTAGTATGGGACGAACCACTGAAGCTTTCTTT
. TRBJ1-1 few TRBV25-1 CASKRTGLTEAFF TGTGCCAGCAAGAGAACAGGGCTCACTGAAGCTTTCTTT
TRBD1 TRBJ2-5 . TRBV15 CATSRDREETQYF TGTGCCACCAGCCGAGACAGGGAAGAGACCCAGTACTTC